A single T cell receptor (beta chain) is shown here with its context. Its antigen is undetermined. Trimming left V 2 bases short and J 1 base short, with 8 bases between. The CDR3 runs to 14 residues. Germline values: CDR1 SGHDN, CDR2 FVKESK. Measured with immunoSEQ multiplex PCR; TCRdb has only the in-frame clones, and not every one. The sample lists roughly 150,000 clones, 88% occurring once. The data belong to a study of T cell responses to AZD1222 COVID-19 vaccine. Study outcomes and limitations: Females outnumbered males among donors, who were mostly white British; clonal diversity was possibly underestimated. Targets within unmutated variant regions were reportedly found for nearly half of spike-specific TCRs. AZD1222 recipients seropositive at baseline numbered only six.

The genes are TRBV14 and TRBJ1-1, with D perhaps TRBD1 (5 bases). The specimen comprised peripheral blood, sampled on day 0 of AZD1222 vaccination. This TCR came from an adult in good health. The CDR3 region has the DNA TGTGCCAGCAGCCAAAGGGGCCCGAACACTGAAGCTTTCTTT. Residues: CASSQRGPNTEAFF.